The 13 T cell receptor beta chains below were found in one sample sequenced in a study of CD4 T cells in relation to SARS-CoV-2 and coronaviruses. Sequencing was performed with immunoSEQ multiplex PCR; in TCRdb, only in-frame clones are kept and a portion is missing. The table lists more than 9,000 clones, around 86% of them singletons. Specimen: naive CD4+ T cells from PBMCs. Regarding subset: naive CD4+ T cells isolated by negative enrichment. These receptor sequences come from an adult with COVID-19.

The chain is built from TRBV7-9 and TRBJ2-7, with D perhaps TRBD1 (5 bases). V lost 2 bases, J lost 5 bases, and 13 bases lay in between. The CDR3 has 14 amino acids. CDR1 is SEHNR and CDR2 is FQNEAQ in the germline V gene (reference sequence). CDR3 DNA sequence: TGTGCCAGCAGCTTAAGACACCCCAGGGACGAGCAGTACTTC. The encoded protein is CASSLRHPRDEQYF.

Written as DNA, the CDR3 is TGTGCCAGCAGCTTTCGCCGGACTGAAGCTTTCTTT. It encodes CASSFRRTEAFF. The chain joins TRBV11-3 to TRBJ1-1; no definite D call. Germline lookup yields CDR1 SGHNT and CDR2 YENEEA. The CDR3 totals 12 residues. Trimming removed 3 bases at V and 5 bases at J, with 7 bases between.

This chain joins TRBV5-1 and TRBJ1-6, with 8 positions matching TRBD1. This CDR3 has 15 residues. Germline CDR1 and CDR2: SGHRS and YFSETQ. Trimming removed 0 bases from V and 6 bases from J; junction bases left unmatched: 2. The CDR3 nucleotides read TGCGCCAGCAGCTTGGCCGGGACAGGTAATTCACCCCTCCACTTT. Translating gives CASSLAGTGNSPLHF.

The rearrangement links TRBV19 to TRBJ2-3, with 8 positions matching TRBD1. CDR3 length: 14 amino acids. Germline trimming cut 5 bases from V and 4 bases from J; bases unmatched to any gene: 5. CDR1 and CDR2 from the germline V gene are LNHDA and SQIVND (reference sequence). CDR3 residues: CASSGQGIADTQYF. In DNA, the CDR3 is TGTGCCAGTAGTGGACAGGGAATAGCAGATACGCAGTATTTT.

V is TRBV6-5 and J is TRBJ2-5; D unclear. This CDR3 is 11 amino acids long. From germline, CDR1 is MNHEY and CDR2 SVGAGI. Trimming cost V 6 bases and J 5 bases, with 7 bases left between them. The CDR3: CASSAQETQYF. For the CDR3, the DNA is TGTGCCAGCAGCGCCCAGGAGACCCAGTACTTC.

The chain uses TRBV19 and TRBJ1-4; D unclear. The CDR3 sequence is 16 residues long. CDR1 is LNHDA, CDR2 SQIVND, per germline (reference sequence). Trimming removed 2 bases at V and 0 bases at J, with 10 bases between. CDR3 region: CASSITSSATNEKLFF. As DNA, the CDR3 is TGTGCCAGTAGTATAACGAGTAGTGCAACTAATGAAAAACTGTTTTTT.

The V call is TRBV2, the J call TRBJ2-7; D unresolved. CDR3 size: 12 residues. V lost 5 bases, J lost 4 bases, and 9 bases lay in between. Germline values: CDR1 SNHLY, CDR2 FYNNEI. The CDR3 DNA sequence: TGTGCCAGCAGTAAAGAAACTTACGAGCAGTACTTC. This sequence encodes CASSKETYEQYF.

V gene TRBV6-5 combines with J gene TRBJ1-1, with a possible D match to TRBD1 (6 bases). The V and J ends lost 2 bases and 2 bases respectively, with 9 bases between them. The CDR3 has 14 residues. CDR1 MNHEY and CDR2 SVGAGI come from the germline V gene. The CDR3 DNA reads TGTGCCAGCAGTTACGGGGGGCTAAACACTGAAGCTTTCTTT. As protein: CASSYGGLNTEAFF.

CDR3 loop: CASSVDDRGYTF. For the CDR3, the DNA is TGTGCCAGCAGCGTCGACGACAGGGGGTACACCTTC. The chain couples TRBV3-1 (or the pseudogene TRBV3-2) to TRBJ1-2, with 9 bases identical to TRBD1. Germline V gives CDR1 LGHDT, CDR2 YNNKEL (reference sequence). This CDR3 is built from 12 residues. J gave up 11 bases and V 5 bases, and 6 bases lay outside the gene matches.

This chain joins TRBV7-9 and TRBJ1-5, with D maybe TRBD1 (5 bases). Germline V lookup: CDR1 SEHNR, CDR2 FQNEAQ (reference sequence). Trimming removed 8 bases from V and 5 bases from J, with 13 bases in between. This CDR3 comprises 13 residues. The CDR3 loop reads CASQGVGYQPQHF. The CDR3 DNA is TGTGCCAGCCAGGGAGTGGGGTATCAGCCCCAGCATTTT.

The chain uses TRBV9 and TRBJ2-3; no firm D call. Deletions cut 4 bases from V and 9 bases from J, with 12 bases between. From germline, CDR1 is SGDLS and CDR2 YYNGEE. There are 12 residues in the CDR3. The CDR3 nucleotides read TGTGCCAGCAGCCTCTGGACCGGAACGCAGTATTTT. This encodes CASSLWTGTQYF.

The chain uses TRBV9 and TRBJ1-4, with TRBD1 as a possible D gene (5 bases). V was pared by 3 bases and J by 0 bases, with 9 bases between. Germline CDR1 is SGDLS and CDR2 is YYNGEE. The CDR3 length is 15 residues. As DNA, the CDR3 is TGTGCCAGCAGCGACGGGACTTCAACTAATGAAAAACTGTTTTTT. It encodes CASSDGTSTNEKLFF. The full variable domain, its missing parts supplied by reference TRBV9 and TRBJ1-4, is DSGVTQTPKHLITATGQRVTLRCSPRSGDLSVYWYQQSLDQGLQFLIQYYNGEERAKGNILERFSAQQFPDLHSELNLSSLELGDSALYFCASSDGTSTNEKLFFGSGTQLSVL.

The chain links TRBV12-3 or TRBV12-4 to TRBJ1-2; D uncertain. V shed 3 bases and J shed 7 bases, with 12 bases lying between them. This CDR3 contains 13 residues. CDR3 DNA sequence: TGTGCCAGCAGTTTTTGGTCCGGGTCTGGCTACACCTTC. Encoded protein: CASSFWSGSGYTF.